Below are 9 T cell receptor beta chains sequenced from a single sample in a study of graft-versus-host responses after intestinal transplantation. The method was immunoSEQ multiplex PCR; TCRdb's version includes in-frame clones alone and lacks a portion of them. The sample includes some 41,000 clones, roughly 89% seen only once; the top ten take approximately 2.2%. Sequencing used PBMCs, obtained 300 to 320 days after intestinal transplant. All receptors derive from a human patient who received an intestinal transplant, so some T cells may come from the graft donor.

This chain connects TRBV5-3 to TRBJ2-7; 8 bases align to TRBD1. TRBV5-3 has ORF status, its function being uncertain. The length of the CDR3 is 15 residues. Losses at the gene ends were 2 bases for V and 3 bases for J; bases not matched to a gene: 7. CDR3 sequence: CARSFLGQVIYEQYF. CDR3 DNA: TGTGCCAGAAGCTTTTTGGGACAGGTGATCTACGAGCAGTACTTC.

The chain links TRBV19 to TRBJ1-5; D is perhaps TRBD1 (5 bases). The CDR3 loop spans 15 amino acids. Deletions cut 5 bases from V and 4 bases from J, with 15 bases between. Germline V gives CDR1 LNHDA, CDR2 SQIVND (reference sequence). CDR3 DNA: TGTGCCAGTAGTCCAACCTCTGGGGCTAATCAGCCCCAGCATTTT. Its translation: CASSPTSGANQPQHF.

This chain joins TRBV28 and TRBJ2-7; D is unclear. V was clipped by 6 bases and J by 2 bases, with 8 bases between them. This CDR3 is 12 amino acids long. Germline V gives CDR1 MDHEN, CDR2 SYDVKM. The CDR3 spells CASRQGAYEQYF. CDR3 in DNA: TGTGCCAGCAGACAAGGTGCCTACGAGCAGTACTTC.

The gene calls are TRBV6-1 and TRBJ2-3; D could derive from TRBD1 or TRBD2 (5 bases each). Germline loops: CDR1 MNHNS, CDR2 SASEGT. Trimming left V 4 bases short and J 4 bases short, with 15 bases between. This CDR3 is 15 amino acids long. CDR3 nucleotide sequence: TGTGCCAGCAGTGCCCGGGACGGAGACGCAGATACGCAGTATTTT. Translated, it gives CASSARDGDADTQYF.

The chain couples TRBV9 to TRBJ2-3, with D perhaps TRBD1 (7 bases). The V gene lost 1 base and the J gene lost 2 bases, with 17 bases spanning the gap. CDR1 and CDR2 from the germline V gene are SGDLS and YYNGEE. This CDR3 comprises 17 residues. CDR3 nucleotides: TGTGCCAGCAGCGTATCCCTAACCAGGGGGGTCACAGATACGCAGTATTTT. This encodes CASSVSLTRGVTDTQYF.

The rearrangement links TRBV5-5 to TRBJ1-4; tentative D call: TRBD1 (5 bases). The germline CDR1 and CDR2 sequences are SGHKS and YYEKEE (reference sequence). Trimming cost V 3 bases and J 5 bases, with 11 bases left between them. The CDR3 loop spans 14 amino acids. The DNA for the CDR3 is TGTGCCAGCAGCTCGGGACCGACAAATGAAAAACTGTTTTTT. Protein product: CASSSGPTNEKLFF. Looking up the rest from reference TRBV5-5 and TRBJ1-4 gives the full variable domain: DAGVTQSPTHLIKTRGQQVTLRCSPISGHKSVSWYQQVLGQGPQFIFQYYEKEERGRGNFPDRFSARQFPNYSSELNVNALLLGDSALYLCASSSGPTNEKLFFGSGTQLSVL.

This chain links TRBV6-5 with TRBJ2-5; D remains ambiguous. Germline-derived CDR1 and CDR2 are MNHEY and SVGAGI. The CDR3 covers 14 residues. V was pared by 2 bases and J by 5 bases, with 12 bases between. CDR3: CASSYRTGWETQYF. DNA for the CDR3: TGTGCCAGCAGTTACAGGACCGGGTGGGAGACCCAGTACTTC.

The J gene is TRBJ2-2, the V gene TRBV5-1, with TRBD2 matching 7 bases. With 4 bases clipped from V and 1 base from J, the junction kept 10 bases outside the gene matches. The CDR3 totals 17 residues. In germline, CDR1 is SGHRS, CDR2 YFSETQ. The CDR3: CASSPRPAGMNTGELFF. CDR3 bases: TGCGCCAGCAGCCCCCGCCCAGCGGGGATGAACACCGGGGAGCTGTTTTTT.

In nucleotides, the CDR3 is TGTGCCAGCAGTTACGGGGGCGGAGGGTCACCCCTCCACTTT. Residues: CASSYGGGGSPLHF. The J gene is TRBJ1-6, the V gene TRBV6-5, with D possibly matching TRBD1 (6 bases). The germline V and J ends were trimmed by 2 bases and 10 bases, with 12 bases remaining between them. The CDR3 length is 14 residues. Looked up from germline, CDR1 is MNHEY and CDR2 is SVGAGI.